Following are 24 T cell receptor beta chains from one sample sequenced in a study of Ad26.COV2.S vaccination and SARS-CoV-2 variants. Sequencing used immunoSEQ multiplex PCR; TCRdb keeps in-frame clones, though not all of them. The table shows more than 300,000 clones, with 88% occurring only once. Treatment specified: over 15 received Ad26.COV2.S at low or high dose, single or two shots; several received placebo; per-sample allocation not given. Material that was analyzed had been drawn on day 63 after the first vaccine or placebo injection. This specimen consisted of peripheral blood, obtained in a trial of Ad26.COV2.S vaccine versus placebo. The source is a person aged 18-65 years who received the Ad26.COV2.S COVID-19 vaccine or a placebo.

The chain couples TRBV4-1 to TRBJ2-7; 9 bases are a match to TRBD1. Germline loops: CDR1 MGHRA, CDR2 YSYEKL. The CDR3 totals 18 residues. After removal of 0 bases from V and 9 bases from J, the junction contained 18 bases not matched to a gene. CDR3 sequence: CASSQDGRDWTGAFRQYF. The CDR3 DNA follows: TGCGCCAGCAGCCAAGATGGGAGGGACTGGACAGGGGCCTTCAGGCAGTACTTC.

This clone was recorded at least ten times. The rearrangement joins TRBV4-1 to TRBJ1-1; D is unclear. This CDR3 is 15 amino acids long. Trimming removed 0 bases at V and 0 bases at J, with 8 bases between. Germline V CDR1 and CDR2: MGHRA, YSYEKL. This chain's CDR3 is CASSQDRWMNTEAFF. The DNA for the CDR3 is TGCGCCAGCAGCCAAGATAGGTGGATGAACACTGAAGCTTTCTTT.

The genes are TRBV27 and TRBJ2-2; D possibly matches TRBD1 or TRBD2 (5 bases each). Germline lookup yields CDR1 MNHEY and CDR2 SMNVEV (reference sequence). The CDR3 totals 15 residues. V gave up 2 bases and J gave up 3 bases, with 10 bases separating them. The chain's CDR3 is CASSLVREYTGELFF. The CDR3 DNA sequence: TGTGCCAGCAGTTTAGTCAGGGAGTACACCGGGGAGCTGTTTTTT.

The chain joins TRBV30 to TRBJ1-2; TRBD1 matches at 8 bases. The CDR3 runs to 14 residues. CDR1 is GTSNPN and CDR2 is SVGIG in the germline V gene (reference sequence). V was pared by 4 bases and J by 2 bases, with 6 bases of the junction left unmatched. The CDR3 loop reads CAWTTGGENYGYTF. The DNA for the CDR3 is TGTGCCTGGACAACAGGGGGGGAGAACTATGGCTACACCTTC.

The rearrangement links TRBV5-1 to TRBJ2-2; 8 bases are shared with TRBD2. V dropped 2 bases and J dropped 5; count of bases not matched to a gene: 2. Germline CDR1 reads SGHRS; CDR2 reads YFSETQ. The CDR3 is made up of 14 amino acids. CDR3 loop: CASSFSGATGELFF. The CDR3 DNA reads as TGCGCCAGCAGCTTTAGCGGGGCGACCGGGGAGCTGTTTTTT.

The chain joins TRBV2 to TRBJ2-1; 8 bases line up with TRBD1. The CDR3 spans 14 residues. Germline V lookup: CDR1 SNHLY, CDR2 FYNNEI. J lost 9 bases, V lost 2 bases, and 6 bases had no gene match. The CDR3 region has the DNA TGTGCCAGCAGTGAATTCCAGGGGGCGGGTGAGCAGTTCTTC. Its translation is CASSEFQGAGEQFF.

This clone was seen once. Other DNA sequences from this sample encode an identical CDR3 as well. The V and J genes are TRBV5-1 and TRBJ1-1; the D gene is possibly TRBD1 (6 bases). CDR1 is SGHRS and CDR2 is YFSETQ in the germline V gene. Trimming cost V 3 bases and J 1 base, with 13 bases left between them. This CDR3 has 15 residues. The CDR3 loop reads CASSSTGTQNTEAFF. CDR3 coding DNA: TGCGCCAGCAGCTCGACAGGCACCCAGAACACTGAAGCTTTCTTT. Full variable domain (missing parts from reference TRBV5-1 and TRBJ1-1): KAGVTQTPRYLIKTRGQQVTLSCSPISGHRSVSWYQQTPGQGLQFLFEYFSETQRNKGNFPGRFSGRQFSNSRSEMNVSTLELGDSALYLCASSSTGTQNTEAFFGQGTRLTVV.

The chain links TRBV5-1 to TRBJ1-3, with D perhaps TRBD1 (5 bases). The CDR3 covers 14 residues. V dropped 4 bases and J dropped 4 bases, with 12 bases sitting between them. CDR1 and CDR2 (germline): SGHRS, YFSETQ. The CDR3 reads CASSRGPQGNTIYF. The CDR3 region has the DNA TGCGCCAGCAGCCGGGGACCCCAGGGAAACACCATATATTTT.

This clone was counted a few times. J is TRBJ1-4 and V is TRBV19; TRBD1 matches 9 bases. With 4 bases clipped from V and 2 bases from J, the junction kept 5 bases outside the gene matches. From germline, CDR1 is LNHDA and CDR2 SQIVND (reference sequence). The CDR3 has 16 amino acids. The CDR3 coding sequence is TGTGCCAGTAGTACAGACGGGACAGGGACTAATGAAAAACTGTTTTTT. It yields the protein CASSTDGTGTNEKLFF.

CDR3 in amino acids: CASSFPGTGGFTLHF. The CDR3 nucleotides are TGTGCCAGTAGTTTTCCCGGGACAGGGGGCTTCACCCTCCACTTT. V and J are TRBV19 and TRBJ1-6, with 12 bases lining up with TRBD1. Germline V gene data show CDR1 as LNHDA and CDR2 as SQIVND (reference sequence). V lost 5 bases and J lost 14; bases outside the gene matches: 10. This CDR3 has 15 amino acids.

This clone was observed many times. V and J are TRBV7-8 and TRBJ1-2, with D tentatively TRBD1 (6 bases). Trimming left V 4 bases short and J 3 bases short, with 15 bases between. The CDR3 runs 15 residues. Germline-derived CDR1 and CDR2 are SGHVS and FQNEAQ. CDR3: CASSSLGGNYYGYTF. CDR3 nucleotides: TGTGCCAGCAGCTCCTTAGGGGGAAACTACTATGGCTACACCTTC.

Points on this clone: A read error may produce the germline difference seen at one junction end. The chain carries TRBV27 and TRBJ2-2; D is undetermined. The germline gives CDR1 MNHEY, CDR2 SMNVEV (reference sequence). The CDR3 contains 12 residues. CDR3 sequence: CASSISSGELFF. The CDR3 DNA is TGTGCCAGCAGTATATCATCCGGGGAGCTGTTTTTT.

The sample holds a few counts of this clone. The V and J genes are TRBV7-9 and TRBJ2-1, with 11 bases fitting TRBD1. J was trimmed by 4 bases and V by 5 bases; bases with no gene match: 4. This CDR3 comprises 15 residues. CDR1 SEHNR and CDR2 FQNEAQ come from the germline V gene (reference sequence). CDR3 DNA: TGTGCCAGCAGCGATGGGACAGGGGGGTACAATGAGCAGTTCTTC. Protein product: CASSDGTGGYNEQFF.

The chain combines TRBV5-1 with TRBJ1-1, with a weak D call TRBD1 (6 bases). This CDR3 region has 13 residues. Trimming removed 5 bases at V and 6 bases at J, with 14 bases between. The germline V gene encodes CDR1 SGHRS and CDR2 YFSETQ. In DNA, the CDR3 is TGCGCCAGCAGAGGGGGGATGGAACCTGAAGCTTTCTTT. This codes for CASRGGMEPEAFF.

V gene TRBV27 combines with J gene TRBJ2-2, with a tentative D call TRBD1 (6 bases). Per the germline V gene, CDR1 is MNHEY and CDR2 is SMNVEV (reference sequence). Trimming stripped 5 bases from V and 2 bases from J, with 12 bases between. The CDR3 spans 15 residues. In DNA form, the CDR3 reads TGTGCCAGCAGTCAGTGGACAGAAAACACCGGGGAGCTGTTTTTT. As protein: CASSQWTENTGELFF.

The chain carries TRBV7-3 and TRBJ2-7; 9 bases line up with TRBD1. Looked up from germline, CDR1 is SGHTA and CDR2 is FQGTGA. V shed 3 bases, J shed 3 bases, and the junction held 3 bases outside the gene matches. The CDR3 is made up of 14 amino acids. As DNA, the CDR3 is TGTGCCAGCAGCTTCGGACAGGGGTTCTACGAGCAGTACTTC. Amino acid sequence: CASSFGQGFYEQYF.

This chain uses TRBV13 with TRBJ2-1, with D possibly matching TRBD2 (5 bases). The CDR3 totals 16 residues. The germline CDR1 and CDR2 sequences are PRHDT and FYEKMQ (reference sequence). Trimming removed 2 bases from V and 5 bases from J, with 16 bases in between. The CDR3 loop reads CASSLSLGRAHNEQFF. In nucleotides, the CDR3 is TGTGCCAGCAGCTTAAGTCTAGGGAGAGCACACAATGAGCAGTTCTTC. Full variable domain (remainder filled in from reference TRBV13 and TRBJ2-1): AAGVIQSPRHLIKEKRETATLKCYPIPRHDTVYWYQQGPGQDPQFLISFYEKMQSDKGSIPDRFSAQQFSDYHSELNMSSLELGDSALYFCASSLSLGRAHNEQFFGPGTRLTVL.

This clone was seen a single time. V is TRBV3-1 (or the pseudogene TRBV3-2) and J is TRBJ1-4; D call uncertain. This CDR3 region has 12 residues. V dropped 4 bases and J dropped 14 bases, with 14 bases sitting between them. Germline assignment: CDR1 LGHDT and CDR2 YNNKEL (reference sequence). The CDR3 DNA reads TGTGCCAGCAGCCTCTCCGGACGACTGCTGTTTTTT. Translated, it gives CASSLSGRLLFF.

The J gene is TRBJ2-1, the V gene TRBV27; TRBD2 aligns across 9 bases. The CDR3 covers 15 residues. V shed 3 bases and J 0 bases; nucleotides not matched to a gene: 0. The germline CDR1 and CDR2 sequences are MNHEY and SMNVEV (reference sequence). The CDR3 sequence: CASSFSGSSYNEQFF. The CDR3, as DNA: TGTGCCAGCAGTTTTAGCGGGAGCTCCTACAATGAGCAGTTCTTC.

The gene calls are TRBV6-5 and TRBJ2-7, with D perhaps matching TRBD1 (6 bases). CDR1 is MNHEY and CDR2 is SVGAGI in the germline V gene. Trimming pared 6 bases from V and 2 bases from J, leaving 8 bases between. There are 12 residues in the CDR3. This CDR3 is CASSGQTYEQYF. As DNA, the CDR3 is TGTGCCAGCAGCGGACAGACCTACGAGCAGTACTTC.

CDR3: CASSLAGQTPLHF. CDR3 coding DNA: TGTGCCAGCAGCTTAGCGGGCCAAACACCCCTCCACTTT. The V gene is TRBV7-8, the J gene TRBJ1-6; D gene uncertain. Per the germline V gene, CDR1 is SGHVS and CDR2 is FQNEAQ. The CDR3 covers 13 residues. The ends were cut back, 0 bases at V and 11 bases at J, with 8 bases in the middle. Full variable domain (outside the CDR3, taken from reference TRBV7-8 and TRBJ1-6): GAGVSQSPRYKVAKRGQDVALRCDPISGHVSLFWYQQALGQGPEFLTYFQNEAQLDKSGLPSDRFFAERPEGSVSTLKIQRTQQEDSAVYLCASSLAGQTPLHFGNGTRLTVT.

CDR3 sequence (DNA): TGTGCCAGCAGCTTAACCCGCCAGTCTAGCACAGATACGCAGTATTTT. It translates to CASSLTRQSSTDTQYF. J is TRBJ2-3 and V is TRBV7-3; no firm D call. The germline gives CDR1 SGHTA, CDR2 FQGTGA. Deletions cut 0 bases from V and 0 bases from J, with 10 bases between. The CDR3 runs to 16 residues.

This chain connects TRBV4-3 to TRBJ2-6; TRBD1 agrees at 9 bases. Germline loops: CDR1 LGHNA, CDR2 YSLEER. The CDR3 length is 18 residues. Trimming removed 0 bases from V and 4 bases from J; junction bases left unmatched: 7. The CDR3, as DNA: TGCGCCAGCAGCCAAGAGACAGGGGGTCAAACCGGGGCCAACGTCCTGACTTTC. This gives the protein CASSQETGGQTGANVLTF.

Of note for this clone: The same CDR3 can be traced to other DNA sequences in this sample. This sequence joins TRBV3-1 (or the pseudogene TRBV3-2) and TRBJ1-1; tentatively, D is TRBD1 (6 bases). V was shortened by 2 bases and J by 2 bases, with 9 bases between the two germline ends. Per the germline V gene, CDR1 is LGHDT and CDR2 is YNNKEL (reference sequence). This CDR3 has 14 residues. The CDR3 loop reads CASSQLQGNTEAFF. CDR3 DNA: TGTGCCAGCAGCCAACTACAGGGCAACACTGAAGCTTTCTTT.